The sample holds many counts of the clone carrying this TCR beta chain. The antigen remains unidentified. The sample originates from a study of regulatory T cells in long-lasting Graves disease. Relying on iRepertoire HTBI primers and Arm-PCR of CDR3 regions, the team built TCR beta libraries. TCRdb analysed the multiplex PCR reads with MiXCR anew, one entry per CDR3 protein. The sample lists roughly 500,000 distinct CDR3 sequences, about a fifth occurring once. Time point here: persistent/refractory GD, antithyroid drugs over 5 years with positive TRAb. Preparation of the TCR library used RNA extracted from PBMCs. An endocrinology department in Xi'an, China, supplied the patients. The authors drew approximately 10 milliliters of peripheral blood into EDTA tubes. Germline V gene data show CDR1 as KGHSH and CDR2 as LQKENI. Trimming removed 8 bases from V and 5 bases from J, with 13 bases in between. CDR3 length equals 13 residues.

Whole-study results and caveats: Investigators studied peripheral blood only, not thyroid tissue. Favored gene segments in persistent disease were TRBV28, TRBJ1-2 and TRBJ2-5.

Sequences were derived from peripheral blood mononuclear cells (PBMCs), sampled when the disease was refractory, from a patient treated with antithyroid drugs. This receptor was identified in a female donor with Graves disease. The chain links TRBV18 to TRBJ1-5, with a possible D match to TRBD1 (5 bases). CDR3 in DNA: TGTGCCAGCAGCCCCTTCAGGGATCAGCCCCAGCATTTT. It codes for CASSPFRDQPQHF.